The sequence of this T cell receptor (beta chain) was determined in a study of blood T cell repertoires in COVID-19. On the study more broadly: Acute and convalescent COVID-19 samples came from the United States, Italy and Spain. The cDNA or gDNA used as material had been derived from T cells, B-cell-depleted T cells, or PBMCs.

The length of the CDR3 is 18 residues. As handled by the study authors: Nucleated cell number was recorded as an estimate derived from reference gene primer amplification. TCRdb keeps only in-frame clones here, not all; method: immunoSEQ multiplex PCR. The V and J calls and clone size were taken over from that table, and D and trimming were inferred from the DNA. The profile covers 140,000 to 150,000 clones, with 70% to 90% appearing a single time and roughly 2.5% taken by the ten largest. The chain joins TRBV21-1 to TRBJ2-5; the DNA was not compared with TRBD2, the D call given in the table. TRBV21-1 constitutes a pseudogene. The sample taken for sequencing was peripheral blood. The TCR comes from a human donor with acute or convalescent COVID-19. The donor label of this sample is uncertain. CDR3 coding DNA: TGTGCCAGCAGCAAAGGGTCCGGCCATAGCGGGACCAAAGAGACCCAGTACTTC. Its protein product is CASSKGSGHSGTKETQYF.